The 25 T cell receptor beta chains presented below share a single source sample, sequenced in a study of cytomegalovirus exposure and HLA in healthy donors. With 60 Vbeta and 13 Jbeta primers, the PCR was carried out. Measured with immunoSEQ multiplex PCR; TCRdb has only the in-frame clones, and not every one. The sample has about 100,000 clones, around 80% seen once. Sequencing was done on a sample of PBMCs. The receptors come from a woman younger than 35 in good health and CMV-seropositive.

The CDR3 region is CASSPLAGRSDTQYF. The CDR3 DNA reads as TGTGCCAGCTCACCACTAGCGGGACGTTCAGATACGCAGTATTTT. The V and J genes are TRBV18 and TRBJ2-3; TRBD2 matches at 8 bases. With 1 base clipped from V and 4 bases from J, the junction kept 4 bases outside the gene matches. The CDR3 totals 15 residues. The germline gives CDR1 KGHSH, CDR2 LQKENI. The whole variable domain, remainder taken from reference TRBV18 and TRBJ2-3, is NAGVMQNPRHLVRRRGQEARLRCSPMKGHSHVYWYRQLPEEGLKFMVYLQKENIIDESGMPKERFSAEFPKEGPSILRIQQVVRGDSAAYFCASSPLAGRSDTQYFGPGTRLTVL.

The chain is built from TRBV4-1 and TRBJ1-1; 8 positions match TRBD1. CDR1 MGHRA and CDR2 YSYEKL come from the germline V gene. V shed 3 bases, J shed 4 bases, and the junction held 4 bases outside the gene matches. The CDR3 totals 14 residues. The CDR3 DNA reads TGCGCCAGCAGCCAGGGACAGGTACCCACTGAAGCTTTCTTT. This sequence encodes CASSQGQVPTEAFF.

This clone was found a few times. The rearrangement links TRBV2 to TRBJ2-3; 9 bases match TRBD2. This CDR3 has 13 residues. CDR1 SNHLY and CDR2 FYNNEI come from the germline V gene. J lost 1 base, V lost 8 bases, and 1 base had no gene match. The CDR3 reads CASRLAGTDTQYF. The CDR3 nucleotides are TGTGCCAGCCGACTAGCGGGCACAGATACGCAGTATTTT.

This rearrangement joins TRBV10-3 to TRBJ2-7; 7 bases are a match to TRBD2. The CDR3 contains 17 residues. Germline V gene lookup returns CDR1 ENHRY and CDR2 SYGVKD. The V segment lost 6 bases and the J segment 4 bases; nucleotides outside the gene matches: 18. This CDR3 reads CAISATKVLGGEYEQYF. CDR3 sequence (DNA): TGTGCCATCAGCGCTACCAAAGTCCTGGGAGGGGAGTACGAGCAGTACTTC.

This sequence joins TRBV6-1 and TRBJ2-1, with TRBD1 matching over 8 bases. The CDR3 sequence is 17 residues long. Germline CDR1 is MNHNS and CDR2 is SASEGT. J gave up 1 base and V 2 bases, and 7 bases lay outside the gene matches. The CDR3 coding sequence is TGTGCCAGCAGTGAATTGCAGGGGGCCGCGTCCTACAATGAGCAGTTCTTC. Residues: CASSELQGAASYNEQFF.

The chain couples TRBV29-1 to TRBJ1-1, with 8 nucleotides matching TRBD1. Germline CDR1 is SQVTM and CDR2 is ANQGSEA. This CDR3 region has 10 residues. The J segment lost 11 bases and the V segment lost 5 bases, leaving 4 bases of the junction unmatched. The CDR3: CSVQGARAFF. The CDR3 DNA follows: TGCAGCGTTCAGGGGGCGCGGGCTTTCTTT.

The chain recombines TRBV28 with TRBJ1-5; TRBD1 is a possible D gene (5 bases). V dropped 5 bases and J dropped 1 base, with 12 bases sitting between them. The CDR3 is 15 amino acids. Germline V lookup: CDR1 MDHEN, CDR2 SYDVKM. CDR3 in amino acids: CASSAGGESNQPQHF. The CDR3 nucleotides read TGTGCCAGCAGTGCTGGGGGGGAGAGCAATCAGCCCCAGCATTTT.

The chain recombines TRBV6-1 with TRBJ2-7, with TRBD1 identical over 7 bases. Germline V CDR1 and CDR2: MNHNS, SASEGT. The CDR3 consists of 16 residues. V lost 2 bases, J lost 3 bases, and 10 bases stayed unmatched. The CDR3 sequence: CASSEPGAAGGYEQYF. The CDR3, as DNA: TGTGCCAGCAGTGAACCCGGCGCAGCAGGGGGCTACGAGCAGTACTTC.

The rearrangement uses TRBV5-1 and TRBJ1-5; D may be TRBD1 (5 bases). The CDR3 totals 13 residues. V lost 5 bases, J lost 1 base, and 7 bases lay in between. Germline V gives CDR1 SGHRS, CDR2 YFSETQ. As DNA, the CDR3 is TGCGCCAGCAGTCAGGGAAGCAATCAGCCCCAGCATTTT. Translating it yields CASSQGSNQPQHF. The full variable domain, its missing parts supplied by reference TRBV5-1 and TRBJ1-5, is KAGVTQTPRYLIKTRGQQVTLSCSPISGHRSVSWYQQTPGQGLQFLFEYFSETQRNKGNFPGRFSGRQFSNSRSEMNVSTLELGDSALYLCASSQGSNQPQHFGDGTRLSIL.

The chain carries TRBV28 and TRBJ2-4, with 11 bases lining up with TRBD2. The CDR3 is 16 amino acids. Germline CDR1 and CDR2: MDHEN and SYDVKM. V gave up 1 base and J gave up 7 bases; unmatched junction bases: 6. The CDR3: CASSLSASGRRNIQYF. The DNA for the CDR3 is TGTGCCAGCAGTTTATCGGCTAGCGGGAGGAGGAACATTCAGTACTTC.

The chain uses TRBV6-1 and TRBJ1-1, with TRBD1 matching over 8 bases. The CDR3 extends over 15 amino acids. CDR1 MNHNS and CDR2 SASEGT come from the germline V gene. V lost 4 bases and J lost 6; bases outside the gene matches: 10. CDR3 protein: CASSGTGYGDPEAFF. As DNA, the CDR3 is TGTGCCAGCAGTGGGACAGGGTATGGTGACCCTGAAGCTTTCTTT.

The V and J genes are TRBV13 and TRBJ1-1; tentative D call: TRBD1 (6 bases). Looked up from germline, CDR1 is PRHDT and CDR2 is FYEKMQ (reference sequence). The CDR3 consists of 14 residues. V lost 7 bases to trimming and J lost 1 base, with 13 bases between them. The CDR3, as DNA: TGTGCCAGCACCTCCGGGACACAGAACACTGAAGCTTTCTTT. Its translation is CASTSGTQNTEAFF.

V is TRBV5-8 and J is TRBJ1-1; 8 bases line up with TRBD1. V lost 4 bases and J lost 4; bases outside the gene matches: 9. The CDR3 is 15 residues long. Germline CDR1 SGHTS, CDR2 YDEGEE. The CDR3 loop reads CASSRFTGGATEAFF. The CDR3 bases are TGTGCCAGCAGCCGATTCACAGGGGGGGCCACTGAAGCTTTCTTT.

V usage is TRBV5-7 and J usage is TRBJ1-6, with 10 bases identical to TRBD1. TRBV5-7 is annotated as an ORF whose role is uncertain. V dropped 3 bases and J dropped 8; count of bases not matched to a gene: 11. CDR3 length equals 17 residues. The CDR3 reads CASSYGTGAFGDSPLHF. CDR3 in DNA: TGTGCCAGCAGCTACGGGACAGGGGCCTTCGGGGATTCACCCCTCCACTTT.

J is TRBJ1-4 and V is TRBV6-1, with 7 bases matching TRBD1. The CDR3 runs 16 residues. J lost 8 bases, V lost 1 base, and 10 bases had no gene match. From germline, CDR1 is MNHNS and CDR2 SASEGT. The chain's CDR3 is CASSEGETGPNEKLFF. The CDR3 DNA sequence: TGTGCCAGCAGTGAAGGCGAGACAGGGCCGAACGAAAAACTGTTTTTT.

The chain carries TRBV27 and TRBJ2-1; 9 nucleotides match TRBD2. The CDR3 has 16 residues. From germline, CDR1 is MNHEY and CDR2 SMNVEV (reference sequence). Trimming cost V 2 bases and J 7 bases; bases outside gene matches: 9. The CDR3 loop reads CASSLEAGGPRNEQFF. The CDR3 DNA reads TGTGCCAGCAGTTTAGAGGCGGGAGGGCCGCGAAATGAGCAGTTCTTC.

This clone turned up a few times. V is TRBV28 and J is TRBJ2-7; TRBD1 might be the D (5 bases). The CDR3 covers 13 residues. Germline V lookup: CDR1 MDHEN, CDR2 SYDVKM. The V end lost 3 bases, the J end lost 4 bases, and 10 bases lay between the germline ends. CDR3 nucleotides: TGTGCCAGCAGTTTCCTGGCAGGGTACGAGCAGTACTTC. This encodes CASSFLAGYEQYF.

The rearrangement links TRBV19 to TRBJ1-1; D ambiguous. Trimming shortened V by 6 bases and J by 2 bases, and 10 bases separated the two germline ends. The germline CDR1 and CDR2 sequences are LNHDA and SQIVND (reference sequence). This CDR3 contains 13 residues. CDR3 protein: CASSPRGNTEAFF. The CDR3 coding sequence is TGTGCCAGTAGCCCGCGAGGTAACACTGAAGCTTTCTTT.

The V and J genes are TRBV7-9 and TRBJ2-7; 7 nucleotides align to TRBD2. Germline loops: CDR1 SEHNR, CDR2 FQNEAQ (reference sequence). The CDR3 totals 15 residues. V gave up 0 bases and J gave up 1 base; unmatched junction bases: 3. The CDR3 loop is CASSLAGLSSYEQYF. As DNA, the CDR3 is TGTGCCAGCAGCTTAGCGGGACTAAGTTCCTACGAGCAGTACTTC.

The V gene is TRBV6-1, the J gene TRBJ1-2, with 8 bases lining up with TRBD1. The V segment lost 2 bases and the J segment 2 bases; nucleotides outside the gene matches: 7. Per the germline V gene, CDR1 is MNHNS and CDR2 is SASEGT. The length of the CDR3 is 16 residues. The CDR3 sequence: CASSERYRGGNYGYTF. The CDR3 DNA reads as TGTGCCAGCAGTGAACGGTACAGGGGGGGAAACTATGGCTACACCTTC.

The V and J genes are TRBV5-1 and TRBJ1-1; D might be TRBD1 (6 bases). Looked up from germline, CDR1 is SGHRS and CDR2 is YFSETQ. The CDR3 contains 15 residues. Trimming removed 3 bases at V and 4 bases at J, with 16 bases between. CDR3 sequence reads: CASSSQHRAGTEAFF. CDR3 DNA: TGCGCCAGCAGCTCCCAACACAGGGCTGGCACTGAAGCTTTCTTT.

J is TRBJ1-5 and V is TRBV27, with TRBD1 matching 8 bases. The J segment lost 2 bases and the V segment lost 6 bases, leaving 6 bases of the junction unmatched. Per the germline V gene, CDR1 is MNHEY and CDR2 is SMNVEV (reference sequence). The CDR3 runs to 15 residues. In DNA form, the CDR3 reads TGTGCCAGCAGGCAGGGGGCGAGGGGCAATCAGCCCCAGCATTTT. This translates into CASRQGARGNQPQHF.

The chain couples TRBV30 to TRBJ1-5; D remains unclear. The CDR3 length is 12 residues. V lost 5 bases, J lost 3 bases, and 8 bases lay in between. Germline-derived CDR1 and CDR2 are GTSNPN and SVGIG (reference sequence). The CDR3 loop reads CAWGRNNQPQHF. The CDR3 bases are TGTGCCTGGGGCAGAAACAATCAGCCCCAGCATTTT.

This clone appeared a few times. The V call is TRBV4-1, the J call TRBJ1-1; D is uncertain. This CDR3 has 16 amino acids. Per germline, CDR1 MGHRA and CDR2 YSYEKL. V was pared by 2 bases and J by 4 bases, with 17 bases between. CDR3 residues: CASSQPRGKESTEAFF. CDR3 coding DNA: TGCGCCAGCAGCCAACCTCGCGGGAAAGAGAGCACTGAAGCTTTCTTT.

The chain is built from TRBV2 and TRBJ2-7; 10 bases align to TRBD1. The V and J ends lost 2 bases and 4 bases, in that order; junction bases with no gene match: 11. The CDR3 contains 17 residues. Germline V lookup: CDR1 SNHLY, CDR2 FYNNEI. CDR3 sequence (DNA): TGTGCCAGCAGTGAACCCATTTACGGACAGGGGGAATACGAGCAGTACTTC. Its translation is CASSEPIYGQGEYEQYF.